This TCR beta chain was obtained from a study of beta chain features in type 1 diabetes. Investigators reverse transcribed all isolated RNA, so they sequenced expressed TCRB transcripts. Assay: immunoSEQ multiplex PCR; the TCRdb copy retains only in-frame clones and omits some. The profile covers about half a million clones, with about 29% appearing a single time and about 0.065% taken by the ten largest. Naive, central memory, regulatory and stem cell-like memory cells within the CD4+ compartment were sorted using CD45RO/CCR7/CD25/CD127/CD95/CD27. This TCR was recovered from a young man in good health. The source material was naive CD4+ T cells from blood.

The CDR3 coding sequence is TGTGCCAGCAGCTTAGTCCGGGGGAGGGCTAGTGAGCAGTTCTTC. Translation: CASSLVRGRASEQFF. V is TRBV11-2 and J is TRBJ2-1; 7 bases match TRBD2. Germline V gene sequence: CDR1 SGHAT, CDR2 FQNNGV. V lost 1 base and J lost 9; bases outside the gene matches: 9. The CDR3 length is 15 residues.